The present entry profiles one T cell receptor beta chain with its context. Its antigen is not identified. This entry is derived from a study of CD8+ T cells in alopecia areata. Extracted RNA was reverse transcribed into cDNA, the sequencing template. Here immunoSEQ multiplex PCR was the method, and the copy in TCRdb shows in-frame clones only, minus some. The table shows 90,000 to 120,000 clones, with approximately 61% occurring only once. General observations from the study: Unlike in mice, where it was clearer, TCR sharing across patients was less clear, possibly HLA-related.

The specimen was NKG2D-low CD8+ T cells sorted from blood. The receptor was isolated from a human donor with alopecia areata.

The CDR3 DNA reads TGTGCCAGCAGTTCCGAAGCCTTTCCCGGCCCTGGAAACACCATATATTTT. It yields the protein CASSSEAFPGPGNTIYF. This rearrangement joins TRBV2 to TRBJ1-3, with unresolved D. Germline CDR1 SNHLY, CDR2 FYNNEI. Trimming cost V 5 bases and J 2 bases, with 19 bases left between them. The CDR3 has 17 residues.